The present entry profiles one T cell receptor (beta chain) with its context. Its cognate antigen has yet to be identified. No much larger clonotype is one base removed from it; base qualities were not supplied. This sample was taken from a study of shared clonotypes between healthy human individuals (TCRdb year 2020). Describing the broader study: A couple of women and a few men aged 18 to 49 years were included in the cohort. Leukapheresis yielded between about 0.8 and 9.5 billion PBMCs per donor. To increase sequencing depth and limit assay-specific biases, different laboratories used diverse techniques to prepare libraries and sequence TCR repertoires. For each donor, CD4 naive and CD4 memory were each run on three plates, CD8 naive on two plates, and CD8 memory on one plate. The study deeply sequenced blood TCR repertoires of about 5 healthy adults to estimate repertoire size and the extent of clonotype sharing between individuals. Study-level results and caveats: Even with the large sequencing depth, rarefaction of the sorted-subset datasets indicated that sequencing was incomplete. Sharing across a few donors was observed for around 5% of naive CD4, over 3% of naive CD8, 2% to 2.5% of memory CD4, and approximately 0.41% of memory CD8 clonotypes. Pairwise subsampling led to the expectation that sequencing depth would affect the degree of clonotype sharing among donors. The genetic and exposure-history diversity represented was limited by the small number of donors. Higher generation probabilities were observed for clonotypes shared by all four sorted-subset donors than for non-shared clonotypes. Naive subsets generally had larger estimated clonotype richness than memory subsets. Only blood was sampled, and tissue TCR repertoires likely differ from those in blood.

Reading the germline V gene gives CDR1 SGHTA and CDR2 FQGNSA. V and J lose 5 bases and 0 bases, and a span of 15 bases separates them. Taken from cysteine to phenylalanine, the CDR3 has 16 residues. The entry retains the CDR3 DNA only, 48 bases that are in frame from base 1. The donors were healthy, HIV-negative adults who had no recently reported acute infections or vaccinations. All donors were Caucasian adults living in Nashville, Tennessee, USA. Magnetic negative selection was used to enrich CD4+ T cells, after which naive cells were positively selected on CD45RA and the negative fraction became the memory subset. After blood collection by leukapheresis, PBMCs were isolated using Ficoll-Histopaque density gradient centrifugation and then cryopreserved in the vapor phase of liquid nitrogen. Purity and quantity of every magnetically sorted T cell population were checked by analytical flow cytometry. Each sorted fraction had its genomic DNA isolated and then quantified by UV absorbance on a Nanodrop 2000c.

TCR CDR3 regions were amplified from genomic DNA by multiplex PCR using the deep immunoSEQ assay. Extracted genomic DNA from each cell subset was distributed evenly across all wells of several immunoSEQ 96-well plates, and each plate was treated as a replicate. For sorted subsets, about 210 ng of genomic DNA, equivalent to 30,000 or so T cell genomes, went into each replicate PCR. Purified libraries were measured with a Qubit 3.0 fluorometer, size-checked on a Bioanalyzer 2100, and measured again with the KAPA Library Quantification kit. Every immunoSEQ 96-well plate was sequenced on a dedicated single-read 150-cycle Illumina NextSeq 550 flow cell. The study's own analysis went as follows. Because the immunoSEQ output included only junctional sequences and no quality scores, the filtering could not be the same as the filtering used for full-length reads. To assign V/J genes and CDR3, sequences were annotated against IMGT germline references using PyIR, a Python wrapper for IgBLAST v1.9. Reads were removed for weak V/J assignments (E-value above 1e-6), missing CDR3, stop codons, out-of-frame junctions, or ambiguous translated residues. V3J clonotypes were defined by identical inferred V gene, J gene, and CDR3 amino acid sequence. Percentage overlap between repertoires was calculated by dividing the number of shared unique clonotypes by the size of the smaller repertoire. RTK rarefaction, the Chao1 estimator, and Recon v2.1 estimates of unobserved clonotypes were used to assess repertoire richness. For all TCRbeta clonotypes obtained by the gDNA method from four donors, generation probabilities were computed with OLGA. TCRdb limited this immuneACCESS table to in-frame rearrangements with V and J called. A share of clones is missing; checked studies link under half to unresolved V genes, and the rest is unexplained. The DNA gave D and trimming, while V, J and clone size come from that table. The sample table lists hundreds of thousands of clones, around 72% of them with a count of one. The ten largest clones add up to around 1.6% of the sample.

Input material: memory CD4+ T cells sorted from blood. According to the study, the label for this sample's cell subset or site signals: CD45RA-negative fraction. The V gene is TRBV7-2 and the J gene is TRBJ2-3; the D segment may tentatively be TRBD1 or TRBD2, each giving 7 matched bases. The TCR sequence derives from a woman aged 30 to 39 in good health. The CDR3 protein sequence reads: CASSPGGGASTDTQYF. The DNA reads as follows: TGTGCCAGCAGCCCAGGGGGGGGAGCTAGCACAGATACGCAGTATTTT.